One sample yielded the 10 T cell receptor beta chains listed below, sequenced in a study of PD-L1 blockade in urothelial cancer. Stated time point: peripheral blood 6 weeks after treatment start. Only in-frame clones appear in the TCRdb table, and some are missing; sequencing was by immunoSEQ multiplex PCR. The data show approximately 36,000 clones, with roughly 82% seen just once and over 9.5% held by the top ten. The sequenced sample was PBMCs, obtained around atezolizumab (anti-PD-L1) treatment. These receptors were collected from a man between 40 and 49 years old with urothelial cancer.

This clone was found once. CDR3 region: CAWNSDRTLGGRPYEQYF. The CDR3 nucleotides read TGTGCCTGGAATTCGGACAGGACTTTGGGGGGTCGCCCCTACGAGCAGTACTTC. V usage is TRBV30 and J usage is TRBJ2-7, with D maybe TRBD1 (7 bases). CDR1 and CDR2 from the germline V gene are GTSNPN and SVGIG (reference sequence). V was shortened by 4 bases and J by 2 bases, with 27 bases between the two germline ends. The CDR3 has 18 amino acids.

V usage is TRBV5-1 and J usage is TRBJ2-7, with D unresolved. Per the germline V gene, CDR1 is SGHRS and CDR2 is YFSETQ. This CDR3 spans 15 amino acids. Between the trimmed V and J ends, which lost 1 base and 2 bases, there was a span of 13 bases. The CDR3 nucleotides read TGCGCCAGCAGCTTGCCCACCGCTGTAGCCTACGAGCAGTACTTC. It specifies CASSLPTAVAYEQYF.

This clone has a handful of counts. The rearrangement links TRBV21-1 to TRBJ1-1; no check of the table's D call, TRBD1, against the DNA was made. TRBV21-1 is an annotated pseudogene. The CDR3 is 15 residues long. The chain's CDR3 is CASSTDRVGGTEAFF. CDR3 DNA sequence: TGTGCCAGCAGCACTGACAGGGTGGGTGGCACTGAAGCTTTCTTT.

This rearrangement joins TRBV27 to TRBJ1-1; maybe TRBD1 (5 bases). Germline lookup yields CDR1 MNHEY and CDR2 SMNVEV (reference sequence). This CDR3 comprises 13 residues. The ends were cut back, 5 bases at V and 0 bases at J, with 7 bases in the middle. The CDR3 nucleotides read TGTGCCAGCAGTCCGACAGTGAACACTGAAGCTTTCTTT. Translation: CASSPTVNTEAFF.

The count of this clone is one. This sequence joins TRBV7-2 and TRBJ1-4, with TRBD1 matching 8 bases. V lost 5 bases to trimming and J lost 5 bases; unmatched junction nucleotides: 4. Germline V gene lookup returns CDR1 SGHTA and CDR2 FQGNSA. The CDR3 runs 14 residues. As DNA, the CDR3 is TGTGCCAGCAGCCCCACAGGGGGGAATGAAAAACTGTTTTTT. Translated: CASSPTGGNEKLFF.

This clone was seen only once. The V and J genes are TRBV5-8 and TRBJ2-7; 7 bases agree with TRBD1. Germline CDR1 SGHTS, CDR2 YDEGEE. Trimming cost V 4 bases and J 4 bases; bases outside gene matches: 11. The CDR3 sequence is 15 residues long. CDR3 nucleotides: TGTGCCAGCAGCGCCCCCGACAGGGACGGTTACGAGCAGTACTTC. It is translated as CASSAPDRDGYEQYF. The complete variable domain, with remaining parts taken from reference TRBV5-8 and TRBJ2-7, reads EAGVTQSPTHLIKTRGQQATLRCSPISGHTSVYWYQQALGLGLQFLLWYDEGEERNRGNFPPRFSGRQFPNYSSELNVNALELEDSALYLCASSAPDRDGYEQYFGPGTRLTVT.

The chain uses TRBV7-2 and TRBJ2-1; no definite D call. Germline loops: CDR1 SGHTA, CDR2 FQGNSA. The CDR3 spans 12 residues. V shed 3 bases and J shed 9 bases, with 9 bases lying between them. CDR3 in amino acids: CASSLKYSEQFF. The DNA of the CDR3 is TGTGCCAGCAGCTTGAAATATAGTGAGCAGTTCTTC.

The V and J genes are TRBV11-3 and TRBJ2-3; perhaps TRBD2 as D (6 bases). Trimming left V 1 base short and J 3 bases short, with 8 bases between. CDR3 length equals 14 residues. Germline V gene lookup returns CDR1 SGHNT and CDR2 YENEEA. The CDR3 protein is CASSLAGATDTQYF. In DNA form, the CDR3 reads TGTGCCAGCAGCTTAGCGGGAGCGACAGATACGCAGTATTTT.

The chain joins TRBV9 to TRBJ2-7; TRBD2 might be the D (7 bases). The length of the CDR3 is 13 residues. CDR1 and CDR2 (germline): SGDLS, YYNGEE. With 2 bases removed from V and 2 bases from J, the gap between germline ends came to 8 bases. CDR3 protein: CASSVGGPYEQYF. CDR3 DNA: TGTGCCAGCAGCGTGGGGGGGCCCTACGAGCAGTACTTC. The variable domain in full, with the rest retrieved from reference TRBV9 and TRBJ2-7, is DSGVTQTPKHLITATGQRVTLRCSPRSGDLSVYWYQQSLDQGLQFLIQYYNGEERAKGNILERFSAQQFPDLHSELNLSSLELGDSALYFCASSVGGPYEQYFGPGTRLTVT.

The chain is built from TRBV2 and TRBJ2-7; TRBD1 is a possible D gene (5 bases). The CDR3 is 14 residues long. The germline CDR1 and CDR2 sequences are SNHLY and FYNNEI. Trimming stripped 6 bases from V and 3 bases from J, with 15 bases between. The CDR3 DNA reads TGTGCCAGCAGGGCTGGCAGGGCGGTCTACGAGCAGTACTTC. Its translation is CASRAGRAVYEQYF.